The clone carrying this TCR beta chain turned up a few times. What it binds is not known. MiXCR was run by TCRdb on the RT-PCR reads, yielding one entry per CDR3 protein. This sample has about 540,000 distinct CDR3 sequences, with 20% to 25% found just once. This specimen belongs to a study of response to subunit inactivated influenza vaccine. Study-wide points: Each seasonal flu vaccination may recruit only limited new T cells, authors suggested.

Germline V lookup: CDR1 MGHRA, CDR2 YSYEKL. V trimming: 5 bases; J trimming: 5 bases; junction bases outside the gene matches: 7. This CDR3 has 14 residues. Separately, the same data were catalogued under a study of T cells expressing NK-cell markers. From that report: Making the TCR beta cDNA relied on 5'RACE template switching with UMIs. Several experiments added an anti-gamma-delta TCR antibody to sort only alpha-beta TCR T cells.

The chain employs TRBV4-1 and TRBJ2-5, with 8 bases identical to TRBD1. The sequences come from CD4+ T cells sorted from PBMCs, collected 11 to 12 days after vaccination. The source of this sequence is a man in his fifties or sixties who received an inactivated influenza vaccine. The chain's CDR3 is CASSSKDRVETQYF. The CDR3 bases are TGCGCCAGCAGCTCTAAGGACAGGGTGGAGACCCAGTACTTC.